This T cell receptor beta chain was recorded in a study of lymphopenia after photon versus proton radiotherapy. Study results and limitations: Survival link was tested only in deceased patients; proton benefit remains a possibility. Post-nadir diversity loss with photons came from oligoclonal expansion, particularly CD8+ Temra cells. Proton therapy kept repertoires fairly stable, unlike photons, which gained effector/memory cells.

This CDR3 is built from 15 residues. Trimming removed 8 bases from V and 6 bases from J; junction bases left unmatched: 11. Germline V gives CDR1 MNHNY, CDR2 SVGAGI (reference sequence). A word on this clone: No antigen is known for it.

The method was immunoSEQ multiplex PCR; TCRdb's version includes in-frame clones alone and lacks a portion of them. The sample includes about 50,000 clones, 92% of them seen just once. The genes are TRBV6-6 and TRBJ2-2, with TRBD1 matching 8 bases. This specimen consisted of peripheral blood, obtained from a patient treated with photon-based radiotherapy. This sequence was found in a woman in her forties with cholangiocarcinoma. This CDR3 is CASEMDRANSGELFF. CDR3 in DNA: TGTGCCAGCGAAATGGACAGGGCAAATTCCGGGGAGCTGTTTTTT.